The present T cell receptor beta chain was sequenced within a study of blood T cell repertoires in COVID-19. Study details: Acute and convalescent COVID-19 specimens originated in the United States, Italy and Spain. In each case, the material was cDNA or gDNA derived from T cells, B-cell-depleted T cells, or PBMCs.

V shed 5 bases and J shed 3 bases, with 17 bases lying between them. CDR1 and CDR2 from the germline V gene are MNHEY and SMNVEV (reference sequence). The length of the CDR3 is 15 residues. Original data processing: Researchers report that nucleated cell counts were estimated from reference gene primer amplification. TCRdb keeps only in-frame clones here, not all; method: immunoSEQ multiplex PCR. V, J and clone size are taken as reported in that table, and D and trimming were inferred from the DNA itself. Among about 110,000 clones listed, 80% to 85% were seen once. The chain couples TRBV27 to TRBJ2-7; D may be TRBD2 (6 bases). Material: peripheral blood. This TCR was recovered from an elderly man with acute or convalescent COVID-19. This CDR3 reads CASSPMGLTIYEQYF. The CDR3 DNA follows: TGTGCCAGCAGTCCGATGGGACTGACGATCTACGAGCAGTACTTC.